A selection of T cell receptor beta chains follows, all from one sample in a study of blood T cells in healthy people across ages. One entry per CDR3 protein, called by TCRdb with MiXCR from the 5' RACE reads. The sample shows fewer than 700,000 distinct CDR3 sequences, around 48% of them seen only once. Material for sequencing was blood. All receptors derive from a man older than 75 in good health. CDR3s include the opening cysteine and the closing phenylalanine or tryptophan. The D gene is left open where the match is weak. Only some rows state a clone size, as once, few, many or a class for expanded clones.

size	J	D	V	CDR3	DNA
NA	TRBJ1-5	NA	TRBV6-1	CASSEGRQPQHF	TGTGCCAGCAGTGAAGGACGTCAGCCCCAGCATTTT
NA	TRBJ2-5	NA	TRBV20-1	CSARVNGEETQYF	TGCAGTGCTAGAGTCAACGGGGAAGAGACCCAGTACTTC
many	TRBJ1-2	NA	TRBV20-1	CSARDEATYGYTF	TGCAGTGCTAGAGATGAGGCCACCTATGGCTACACCTTC
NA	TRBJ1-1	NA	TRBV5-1	CASSPGPPRAFF	TGCGCCAGCAGCCCAGGACCCCCCCGGGCTTTCTTT
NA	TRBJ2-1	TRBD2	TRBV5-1	CASSLAYLAGVANEQFF	TGCGCCAGCAGCTTGGCCTACCTAGCGGGGGTGGCCAATGAGCAGTTCTTC
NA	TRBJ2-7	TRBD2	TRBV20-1	CSARILGTSGRTSYEQYF	TGCAGTGCTAGAATTCTCGGGACTAGCGGGAGAACGTCCTACGAGCAGTACTTC
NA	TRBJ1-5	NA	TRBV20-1	CSARDRFLTGPQHF	TGCAGTGCTAGAGATCGGTTTCTCACGGGGCCCCAGCATTTT
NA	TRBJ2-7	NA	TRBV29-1	CSFSEKYSYEQYF	TGCAGCTTTAGTGAGAAATACTCCTACGAGCAGTACTTC
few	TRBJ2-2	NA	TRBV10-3	CAISDALGPGGELFF	TGTGCCATCAGTGATGCTTTAGGCCCAGGCGGGGAGCTGTTTTTT
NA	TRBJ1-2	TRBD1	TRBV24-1	CATKGQGYGYTF	TGTGCCACCAAGGGACAGGGCTATGGCTACACCTTC
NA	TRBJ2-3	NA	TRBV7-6	CASSLSSKSDTQYF	TGTGCCAGCAGCTTATCTAGCAAGTCAGATACGCAGTATTTT
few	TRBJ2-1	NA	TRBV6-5	CASSYSGRASGNEQFF	TGTGCCAGCAGTTACTCCGGACGAGCGTCGGGTAATGAGCAGTTCTTC
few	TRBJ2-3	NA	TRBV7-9	CASSQGLVTGTQYF	TGTGCCAGCTCGCAGGGGTTGGTGACAGGTACGCAGTATTTT
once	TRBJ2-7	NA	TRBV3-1	CASSPRVGRTYEQYF	TGTGCCAGCAGCCCAAGAGTAGGGCGAACCTACGAGCAGTACTTC
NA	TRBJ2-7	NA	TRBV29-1	CSVAEGEQYF	TGCAGCGTTGCCGAGGGCGAGCAGTACTTC
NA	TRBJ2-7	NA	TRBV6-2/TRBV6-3	CASSSGLVGSYEQYF	TGTGCCAGCAGTTCGGGCCTAGTGGGCTCCTACGAGCAGTACTTC
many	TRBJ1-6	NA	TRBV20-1	CSASNSGRAYNSPLHF	TGCAGTGCTAGTAACTCCGGGAGGGCATATAATTCACCCCTCCACTTT
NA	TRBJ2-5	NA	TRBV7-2	CASSLGRGPSQETQYF	TGTGCCAGCAGCTTAGGGCGGGGGCCCAGCCAAGAGACCCAGTACTTC
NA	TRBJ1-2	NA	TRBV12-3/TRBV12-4	CASSLDPGPYGYTF	TGTGCCAGCAGTTTAGATCCGGGCCCCTATGGCTACACCTTC
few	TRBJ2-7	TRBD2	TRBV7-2	CASSLSRSSGDYEQYF	TGTGCCAGCAGCTTAAGCCGGTCTAGCGGGGATTACGAGCAGTACTTC
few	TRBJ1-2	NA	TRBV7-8	CASTRSRWYGYTF	TGTGCCAGCACGAGATCGCGTTGGTATGGCTACACCTTC
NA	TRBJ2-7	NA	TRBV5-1	CASSSGAWDAYEQYF	TGCGCCAGCAGCTCCGGTGCGTGGGACGCCTACGAGCAGTACTTC
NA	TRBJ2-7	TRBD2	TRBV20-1	CSASPQPGGNEQYF	TGCAGTGCTAGCCCTCAACCGGGAGGTAACGAGCAGTACTTC
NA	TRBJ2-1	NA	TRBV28	CASIGGLPSYNEQFF	TGTGCCAGCATAGGGGGACTACCGTCCTACAATGAGCAGTTCTTC
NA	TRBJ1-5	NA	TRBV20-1	CSARDPGRGNQPQHF	TGCAGTGCTAGAGACCCGGGCAGGGGCAATCAGCCCCAGCATTTT